What follows is one T cell receptor (beta chain) and its context. The germline V gene encodes CDR1 SGHTS and CDR2 YDEGEE. V lost 1 base to trimming and J lost 4 bases; unmatched junction nucleotides: 6. The CDR3 runs 16 residues. These data belong to a study of Ad26.COV2.S vaccination and SARS-CoV-2 variants. Only in-frame clones appear in the TCRdb table, and some are missing; sequencing was by immunoSEQ multiplex PCR. There are about 180,000 clones in the sample; around 88% occur only once, and about 5.9% lies in the top ten. The J gene is TRBJ2-1, the V gene TRBV5-8, with TRBD2 matching over 9 bases. The source is a human donor who had recovered from COVID-19. The specimen was peripheral blood, collected after recovery from COVID-19. The CDR3 coding sequence is TGTGCCAGCAGCTTGTCGGCTAGCGGGGCTTACAATGAGCAGTTCTTC. Protein: CASSLSASGAYNEQFF.